These 5 T cell receptor beta chains came from one sample sequenced in a study of T cell changes during pregnancy in multiple sclerosis. Clones were sequenced by immunoSEQ multiplex PCR, and TCRdb holds only the in-frame ones, with some missing. The table shows roughly 80,000 clones, with 90% to 95% occurring only once. The sequencing used peripheral blood, collected before pregnancy. These receptors all stem from a female donor with multiple sclerosis, enrolled in a pregnancy study.

The rearrangement links TRBV27 to TRBJ1-2; D possibly corresponds to TRBD1 (5 bases). V gave up 3 bases and J gave up 3 bases, with 8 bases separating them. Germline V gives CDR1 MNHEY, CDR2 SMNVEV (reference sequence). The CDR3 is made up of 13 amino acids. CDR3 sequence reads: CASSLGGDYGYTF. The CDR3 nucleotides are TGTGCCAGCAGTTTGGGGGGTGACTATGGCTACACCTTC.

V is TRBV2 and J is TRBJ2-1; 15 nucleotides agree with TRBD2. The CDR3 loop spans 18 amino acids. Germline trimming cut 7 bases from V and 5 bases from J; bases unmatched to any gene: 12. Germline lookup yields CDR1 SNHLY and CDR2 FYNNEI. Here the CDR3 reads CASTRGLAGGPLDNEQFF. For the CDR3, the DNA is TGTGCCAGCACCAGAGGACTAGCGGGAGGGCCGTTGGACAATGAGCAGTTCTTC.

The rearrangement joins TRBV9 to TRBJ1-1, with 8 positions matching TRBD1. Losses at the gene ends were 3 bases for V and 4 bases for J; bases not matched to a gene: 8. Germline V gene lookup returns CDR1 SGDLS and CDR2 YYNGEE. The CDR3 spans 15 residues. The CDR3 region has the DNA TGTGCCAGCAGCGCGCAGGGGGCAGGGTTCACTGAAGCTTTCTTT. It yields the protein CASSAQGAGFTEAFF.

The chain is built from TRBV9 and TRBJ2-5; 9 bases align to TRBD1. V was clipped by 4 bases and J by 5 bases; unmatched bases: 6. The CDR3 sequence is 14 residues long. The V gene's germline CDR1 is SGDLS and CDR2 YYNGEE. The CDR3 DNA follows: TGTGCCAGCAGCCCAAGGACAGGGGTGGAGACCCAGTACTTC. Encoded protein: CASSPRTGVETQYF.

The chain carries TRBV6-6 and TRBJ2-7, with unresolved D. CDR3 length: 12 amino acids. Trimming pared 2 bases from V and 4 bases from J, leaving 6 bases between. Germline V lookup: CDR1 MNHNY, CDR2 SVGAGI (reference sequence). CDR3 sequence (DNA): TGTGCCAGCAGTTACGTCACATACGAGCAGTACTTC. Translated, it gives CASSYVTYEQYF.